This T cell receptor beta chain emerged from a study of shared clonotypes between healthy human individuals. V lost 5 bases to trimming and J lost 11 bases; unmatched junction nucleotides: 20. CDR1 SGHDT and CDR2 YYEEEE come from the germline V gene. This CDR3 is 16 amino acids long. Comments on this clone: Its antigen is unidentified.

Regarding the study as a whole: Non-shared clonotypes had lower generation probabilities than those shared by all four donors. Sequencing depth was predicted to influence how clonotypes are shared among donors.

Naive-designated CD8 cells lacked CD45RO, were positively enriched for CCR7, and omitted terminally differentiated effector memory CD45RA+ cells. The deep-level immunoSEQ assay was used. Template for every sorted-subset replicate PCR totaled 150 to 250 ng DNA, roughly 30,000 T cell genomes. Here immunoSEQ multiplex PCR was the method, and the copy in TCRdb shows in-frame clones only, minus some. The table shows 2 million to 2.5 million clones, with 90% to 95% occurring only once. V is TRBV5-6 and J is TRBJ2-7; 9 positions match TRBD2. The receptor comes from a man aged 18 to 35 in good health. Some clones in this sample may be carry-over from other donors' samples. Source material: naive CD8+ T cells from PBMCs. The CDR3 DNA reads TGTGCCAGCAGGGAATTTCCAGGATCTAGCGGGAAGGATGAGTACTTC. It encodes CASREFPGSSGKDEYF.